The clone carrying this T cell receptor (beta chain) was seen only once. The V gene end was trimmed by 5 bases and the J gene end by 7 bases; junction bases not matched to a gene: 9. Looked up from germline, CDR1 is SGHTA and CDR2 is FQGTGA. The CDR3 contains 16 residues. This entry belongs to a study of identical twins. TCRdb analysed the 5' RACE reads with MiXCR anew, one entry per CDR3 protein. The sample records about 530,000 distinct CDR3 sequences, 20% to 25% being singletons. These sequences were also reported in another study, on yellow fever vaccine responses in identical twins.

Specimen: CD4+ T cells sorted from blood. This clonotype originated in a woman aged 18-29 years in good health. V and J are TRBV7-3 and TRBJ2-2, with 11 bases lining up with TRBD1. The CDR3 bases are TGTGCCAGCAGCACGTACCGGGACAGGGGGATCGGGGAGCTGTTTTTT. Its translation: CASSTYRDRGIGELFF.